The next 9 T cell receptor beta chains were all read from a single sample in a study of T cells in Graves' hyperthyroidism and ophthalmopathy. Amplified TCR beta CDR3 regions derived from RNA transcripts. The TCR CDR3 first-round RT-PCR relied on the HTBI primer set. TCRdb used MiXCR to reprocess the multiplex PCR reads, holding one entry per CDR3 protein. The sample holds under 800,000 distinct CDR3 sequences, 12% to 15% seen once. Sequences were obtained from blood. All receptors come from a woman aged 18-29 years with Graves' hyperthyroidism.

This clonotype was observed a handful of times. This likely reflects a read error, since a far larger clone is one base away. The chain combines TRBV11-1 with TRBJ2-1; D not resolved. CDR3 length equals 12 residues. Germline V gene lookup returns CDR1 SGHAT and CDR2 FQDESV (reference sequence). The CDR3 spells CASSLAGNKQFF. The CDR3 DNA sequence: TGTGCCAGCAGCTTAGCGGGCAATAAGCAGTTCTTC. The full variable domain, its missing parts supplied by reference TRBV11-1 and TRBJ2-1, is EAEVAQSPRYKITEKSQAVAFWCDPISGHATLYWYRQILGQGPELLVQFQDESVVDDSQLPKDRFSAERLKGVDSTLKIQPAELGDSAMYLCASSLAGNKQFFGPGTRLTVL.

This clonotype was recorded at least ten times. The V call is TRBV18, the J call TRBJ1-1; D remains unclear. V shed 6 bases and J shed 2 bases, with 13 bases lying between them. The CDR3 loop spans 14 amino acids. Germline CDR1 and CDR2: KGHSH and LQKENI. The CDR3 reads CASSPLTDNTEAFF. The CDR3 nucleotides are TGTGCCAGCTCCCCTTTGACGGATAACACTGAAGCTTTCTTT.

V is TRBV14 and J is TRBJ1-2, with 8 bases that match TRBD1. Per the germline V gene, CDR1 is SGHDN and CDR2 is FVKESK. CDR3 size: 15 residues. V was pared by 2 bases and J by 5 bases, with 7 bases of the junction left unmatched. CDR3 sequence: CASSQNIGQGYGYTF. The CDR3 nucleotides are TGTGCCAGCAGCCAAAATATCGGACAGGGTTATGGCTACACCTTC. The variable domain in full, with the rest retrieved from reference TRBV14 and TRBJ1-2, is EAGVTQFPSHSVIEKGQTVTLRCDPISGHDNLYWYRRVMGKEIKFLLHFVKESKQDESGMPNNRFLAERTGGTYSTLKVQPAELEDSGVYFCASSQNIGQGYGYTFGSGTRLTVV.

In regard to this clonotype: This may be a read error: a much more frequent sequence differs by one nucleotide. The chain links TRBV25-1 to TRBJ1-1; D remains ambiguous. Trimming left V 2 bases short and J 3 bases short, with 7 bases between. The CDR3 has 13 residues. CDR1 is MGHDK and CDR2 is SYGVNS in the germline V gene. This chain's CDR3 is CASSELGDTEAFF. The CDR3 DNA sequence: TGTGCCAGCAGTGAACTCGGGGACACTGAAGCTTTCTTT. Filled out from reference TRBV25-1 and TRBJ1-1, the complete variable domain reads EADIYQTPRYLVIGTGKKITLECSQTMGHDKMYWYQQDPGMELHLIHYSYGVNSTEKGDLSSESTVSRIRTEHFPLTLESARPSHTSQYLCASSELGDTEAFFGQGTRLTVV.

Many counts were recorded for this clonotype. For the CDR3, the DNA is TGTGCCTGGAGTGTTATGTCGAGTCGAGGGCTCAAACGAGAAAAACTGTTTTTT. This codes for CAWSVMSSRGLKREKLFF. The V gene is TRBV30, the J gene TRBJ1-4; D gene unclear. CDR1 is GTSNPN and CDR2 is SVGIG in the germline V gene (reference sequence). Trimming removed 0 bases at V and 8 bases at J, with 25 bases between. This CDR3 is built from 18 residues.

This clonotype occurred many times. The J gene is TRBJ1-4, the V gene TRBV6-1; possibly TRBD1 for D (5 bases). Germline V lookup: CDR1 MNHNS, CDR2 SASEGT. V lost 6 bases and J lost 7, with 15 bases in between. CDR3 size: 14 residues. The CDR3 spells CASSPGGAGEKLFF. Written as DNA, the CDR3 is TGTGCCAGCAGCCCGGGTGGGGCCGGTGAAAAACTGTTTTTT.

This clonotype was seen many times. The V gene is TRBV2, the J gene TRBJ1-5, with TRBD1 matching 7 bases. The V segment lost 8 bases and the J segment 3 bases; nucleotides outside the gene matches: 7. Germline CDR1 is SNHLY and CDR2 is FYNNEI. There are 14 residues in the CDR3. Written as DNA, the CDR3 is TGTGCCAGCGCCCATGGGACAGTCAATCAGCCCCAGCATTTT. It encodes CASAHGTVNQPQHF.

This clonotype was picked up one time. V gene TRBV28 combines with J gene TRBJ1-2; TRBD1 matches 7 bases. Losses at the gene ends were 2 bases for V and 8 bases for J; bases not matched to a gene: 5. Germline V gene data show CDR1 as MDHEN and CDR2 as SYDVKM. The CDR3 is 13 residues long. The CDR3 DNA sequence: TGTGCCAGCAGTTTAGAGGGGGCGCCGGGCTACACCTTC. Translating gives CASSLEGAPGYTF.

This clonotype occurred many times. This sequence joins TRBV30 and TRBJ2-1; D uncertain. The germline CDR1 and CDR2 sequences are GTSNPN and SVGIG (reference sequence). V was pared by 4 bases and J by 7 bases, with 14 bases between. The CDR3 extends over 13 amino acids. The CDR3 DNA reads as TGTGCCTGGACCCCACGACCTACAAATGAGCAGTTCTTC. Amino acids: CAWTPRPTNEQFF.